This T cell receptor beta chain came from a study of OX40 agonist ivuxolimab in advanced cancers. General notes on the study: Ivuxolimab was an agonistic, fully human IgG2 monoclonal antibody directed against OX40 (CD134), a costimulatory receptor. In the dose-escalation cohort, around four fifths of patients were male, and the mean age was roughly 60 years, with a range of roughly 20 to 79. Of the approximately 50 patients in dose escalation, 19 had hepatocellular carcinoma, some 15 had melanoma, 9 had renal cell carcinoma and 9 had head and neck cancer. The purpose of peripheral TCRbeta sequencing was to test whether ivuxolimab changed TCR sequence diversity and led to clonal T-cell expansion. Intravenous ivuxolimab was administered to patients every 2 weeks at six dose levels: 0.01, 0.1, 0.3, 1.5, 3 and 10 mg/kg. Three dose-escalation patients achieved partial responses, one with hepatocellular carcinoma and two with cutaneous melanoma. The monotherapy dose-escalation portion (N ≈ 52 patients) of the phase I ivuxolimab trial is reported in the paper. Prior anti-PD-1, anti-PD-L1 or anti-CTLA-4 therapy was permitted, and approximately 40% of dose-escalation patients had received checkpoint inhibitors.

Details on this clone: The antigen this receptor binds is unknown. The record has no base qualities; no much larger clone is one base away.

V and J lose 0 bases and 1 base, and a span of 6 bases separates them. The cysteine opens and the phenylalanine closes a CDR3 of 14 amino acids. Only CDR3 DNA remains: 42 bases, in frame from the first base. The germline V gene provides CDR1 SGHDT and CDR2 YYEEEE. For sequencing of the TCRbeta CDR3 region, genomic DNA was extracted from the sorted cells. The immunoSEQ Assay was used to sequence the TCRbeta CDR3 regions. TCRdb carries this immuneACCESS record with in-frame sequences only. Its versions omit some clonotypes, under half of them owing to an unresolved V gene in the studies checked, with the rest unexplained. The sample table shows approximately 49,000 clones, and roughly 80% are seen once. The ten largest account for around 1.1% of the sample. What the study reported, not specific to this receptor: At doses from 0.1 to 3.0 mg/kg, clonal expansion was seen in both CD4+ and CD8+ blood T cells between baseline and week 6. After ivuxolimab, expanded clones were on average more numerous among CD8+ T cells than among CD4+ T cells. Low levels of normalized T-cell clonal expansion were also seen in some nonresponding patients. Which antigens the clonally expanded peripheral T cells were specific for was not determined. Partial responders in the 0.1-3.0 mg/kg groups had among the lowest normalized peripheral clonal expansion, especially among CD8+ T cells.

Patients with a history of autoimmune disease or receiving systemic immunosuppression were excluded from the trial. Peripheral blood for TCR sequencing was collected from all dose cohorts at baseline, on cycle 4 day 1, and on cycle 7 day 1. The samples were drawn from a first-in-human, open-label, multicenter phase I dose-escalation trial of ivuxolimab. Adults with locally advanced or metastatic melanoma, renal cell carcinoma, hepatocellular carcinoma or head and neck squamous cell carcinoma were enrolled in the trial. CD4+ and CD8+ T cells were sorted separately from peripheral blood before TCR sequencing.

This receptor was obtained from an adult with an advanced solid tumor such as melanoma, head and neck, liver or kidney cancer. The chain couples TRBV5-6 to TRBJ2-3, with an unclear D gene assignment. The sequencing here drew on CD4+ or CD8+ T cells sorted from blood, taken in a trial of the OX40 agonist ivuxolimab. The nucleotide sequence is given as TGTGCCAGCAGCTTGGCTGGCGGCACAGATACGCAGTATTTT. Translation gives CASSLAGGTDTQYF.